The 2 T cell receptor beta chains reported below all come from one sample, sequenced in a study of PD-L1 blockade in urothelial cancer. Time point denoted: peripheral blood 6 weeks after treatment start. Clones were sequenced by immunoSEQ multiplex PCR, and TCRdb holds only the in-frame ones, with some missing. The sample includes nearly 50,000 clones, 65% to 85% seen only once; the top ten take over 8.5%. Sample: PBMCs, taken around atezolizumab (anti-PD-L1) treatment. All receptors come from a man aged 65-85 years with urothelial cancer.

This chain connects TRBV5-1 to TRBJ2-2; D remains ambiguous. Looked up from germline, CDR1 is SGHRS and CDR2 is YFSETQ. V lost 2 bases to trimming and J lost 1 base, with 6 bases between them. This CDR3 has 14 residues. The chain's CDR3 is CASSFRLNTGELFF. The DNA of the CDR3 is TGCGCCAGCAGCTTCCGACTGAACACCGGGGAGCTGTTTTTT.

This chain connects TRBV12-5 to TRBJ2-2, with TRBD1 matching over 9 bases. V lost 2 bases to trimming and J lost 0 bases; unmatched junction nucleotides: 7. The CDR3 sequence is 18 residues long. The germline V gene has CDR1 LGHNT and CDR2 FRNRAP. This CDR3 reads CASGLRRTGEANTGELFF. CDR3 DNA: TGTGCTAGTGGTTTGCGTCGGACAGGGGAGGCGAACACCGGGGAGCTGTTTTTT.